This T cell receptor (beta chain) was sequenced for a study of siplizumab effects on memory and regulatory T cells. The data were produced by immunoSEQ multiplex PCR, yet TCRdb's version contains in-frame clones alone and is incomplete. The top ten hold less than 20% of the sample, which has fewer than 100,000 clones, about 95% seen once. This CDR3 is built from 16 residues. In germline, CDR1 is MNHEY, CDR2 SMNVEV (reference sequence). The J segment lost 6 bases and the V segment lost 5 bases, leaving 11 bases of the junction unmatched. Sequencing was done on a sample of CD8+ T cells sorted from blood. This chain uses TRBV27 with TRBJ2-1; TRBD2 matches at 9 bases. The receptor was isolated from a human donor in good health. CDR3 nucleotide sequence: TGTGCCAGCAGTCCTTATAGCGGGGGCAGGGTCAATGAGCAGTTCTTC. Protein product: CASSPYSGGRVNEQFF.